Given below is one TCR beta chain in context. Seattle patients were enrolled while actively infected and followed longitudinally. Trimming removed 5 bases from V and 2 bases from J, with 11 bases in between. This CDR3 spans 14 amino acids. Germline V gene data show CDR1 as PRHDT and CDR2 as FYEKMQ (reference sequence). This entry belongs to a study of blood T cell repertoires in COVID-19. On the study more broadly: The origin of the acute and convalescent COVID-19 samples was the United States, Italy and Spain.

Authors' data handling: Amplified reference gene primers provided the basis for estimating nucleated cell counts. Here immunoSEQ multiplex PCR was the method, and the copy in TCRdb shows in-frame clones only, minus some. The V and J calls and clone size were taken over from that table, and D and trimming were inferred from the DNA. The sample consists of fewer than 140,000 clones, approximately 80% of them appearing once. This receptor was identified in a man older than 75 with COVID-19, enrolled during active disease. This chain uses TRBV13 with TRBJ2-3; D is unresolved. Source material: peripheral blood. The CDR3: CASSAMYDTDTQYF. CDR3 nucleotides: TGTGCCAGCAGCGCGATGTACGACACAGATACGCAGTATTTT.